In its sample, the clone carrying this T cell receptor beta chain was seen a few times. The antigen is unknown. The CDR3 loop spans 15 amino acids. After removal of 0 bases from V and 4 bases from J, the junction contained 5 bases not matched to a gene. Looked up from germline, CDR1 is LGHNA and CDR2 is YSLEER. This record comes from a study of vaccination and CD4 T cells after COVID-19. Treatment meaning: approximately 10-day PBMC culture with coronavirus spike peptide pools or control peptides (ViraFEST assay). Sequence data for DNA of cultured CD4+ T cells were generated by the Oncomine TCR Beta short-read assay. TCRdb processed the PCR reads anew with MiXCR; each CDR3 protein has one entry. The top ten clones hold around 13% of a sample with 9,500 to 15,000 distinct CDR3 sequences, about 50% of them seen once.

The sequenced material came from CD4+ T cells from blood, cultured in vitro. This receptor was obtained from a human donor who had recovered from COVID-19. The genes are TRBV4-3 and TRBJ1-2; 7 bases are a match to TRBD1. Here the CDR3 reads CASSQDRQGSYGYTF. DNA of the CDR3: TGCGCCAGCAGCCAAGATAGACAGGGAAGCTATGGCTACACCTTC.